These 21 T cell receptor beta chains came from one sample sequenced in a study of cytomegalovirus exposure and HLA in healthy donors. Primers included in the PCR were 60 Vbeta and 13 Jbeta primers. The repertoire was sequenced with immunoSEQ multiplex PCR; TCRdb's copy has only in-frame clones and lacks some. The sample shows 150,000 to 200,000 clones, more than 75% of them seen only once. The sequenced material came from PBMCs. These receptors originate from a girl aged 10 to 17 in good health and CMV-seropositive.

This clone occurred a few times. The chain employs TRBV6-6 and TRBJ2-7, with TRBD1 matching 9 bases. Unmatched junction bases numbered 13, after V lost 8 bases and J lost 5 bases. The CDR3 consists of 15 residues. The V gene's germline CDR1 is MNHNY and CDR2 SVGAGI (reference sequence). CDR3 sequence: CASAVGTGIFDEQYF. CDR3 sequence (DNA): TGTGCCAGCGCCGTCGGGACAGGGATATTCGACGAGCAGTACTTC.

DNA of the CDR3: TGCGCCAGCAGCTTGGAGAGCCCCTACGAGCAGTACTTC. This translates into CASSLESPYEQYF. V and J are TRBV5-1 and TRBJ2-7, with unresolved D. Trimming took 0 bases from V and 2 from J, leaving 6 bases between them. Germline CDR1 and CDR2: SGHRS and YFSETQ. The CDR3 consists of 13 residues.

The chain joins TRBV10-2 to TRBJ1-1; D call uncertain. The germline CDR1 and CDR2 sequences are WSHSY and SAAADI. This CDR3 has 13 residues. Trimming removed 8 bases from V and 2 bases from J, with 12 bases in between. CDR3 residues: CASVELDNTEAFF. The DNA of the CDR3 is TGCGCCAGCGTGGAGCTGGATAACACTGAAGCTTTCTTT.

This chain joins TRBV4-1 and TRBJ2-2; 8 nucleotides align to TRBD2. The CDR3 loop spans 22 amino acids. V lost 0 bases to trimming and J lost 2 bases; unmatched junction nucleotides: 20. Germline values: CDR1 MGHRA, CDR2 YSYEKL. The CDR3 DNA follows: TGCGCCAGCAGCCAAGAATGGCCAATGAGCGGGGGCGACCCGATAAACACCGGGGAGCTGTTTTTT. Translating it yields CASSQEWPMSGGDPINTGELFF.

V usage is TRBV28 and J usage is TRBJ2-3, with a tentative D call TRBD2 (6 bases). The germline V gene has CDR1 MDHEN and CDR2 SYDVKM. Trimming stripped 3 bases from V and 5 bases from J, with 15 bases between. The CDR3 covers 15 residues. In nucleotides, the CDR3 is TGTGCCAGCAGTTTCGGGGGACTGCAGGAAGATACGCAGTATTTT. Translating it yields CASSFGGLQEDTQYF.

The chain uses TRBV28 and TRBJ2-1, with 10 bases matching TRBD2. The CDR3 length is 16 residues. V trimming: 6 bases; J trimming: 3 bases; junction bases outside the gene matches: 8. Germline assignment: CDR1 MDHEN and CDR2 SYDVKM. The CDR3 coding sequence is TGTGCCAGCAGGGCTAGCGGGGGCCCAAACTACAATGAGCAGTTCTTC. Amino acids: CASRASGGPNYNEQFF.

A few counts support this clone. The CDR3 DNA reads as TGTGCCAGCAGCGTCGGCGGAAACTATGGCTACACCTTC. Protein sequence: CASSVGGNYGYTF. The rearrangement joins TRBV9 to TRBJ1-2; D is ambiguous. The CDR3 loop spans 13 amino acids. Germline CDR1 is SGDLS and CDR2 is YYNGEE. The ends were cut back, 2 bases at V and 2 bases at J, with 7 bases in the middle.

The chain uses TRBV19 and TRBJ1-1; 10 bases line up with TRBD1. Trimming at V came to 3 bases and at J to 6 bases, leaving 13 bases not matched to a gene. Germline values: CDR1 LNHDA, CDR2 SQIVND (reference sequence). The CDR3 spans 17 residues. The CDR3 spells CASSISSGTGVTAEAFF. The CDR3 bases are TGTGCCAGTAGTATTTCATCCGGGACAGGGGTGACGGCTGAAGCTTTCTTT.

The chain has TRBV7-2 and TRBJ2-3; D not resolved. CDR1 SGHTA and CDR2 FQGNSA come from the germline V gene. This CDR3 is built from 15 residues. V was shortened by 5 bases and J by 4 bases, with 16 bases between the two germline ends. The CDR3 protein is CASSPHPLGADTQYF. The CDR3 DNA sequence: TGTGCCAGCAGCCCTCACCCCCTAGGCGCAGATACGCAGTATTTT.

The genes are TRBV9 and TRBJ2-3, with 14 nucleotides matching TRBD2. Germline CDR1 reads SGDLS; CDR2 reads YYNGEE. The V segment lost 3 bases and the J segment 3 bases; nucleotides outside the gene matches: 3. This CDR3 spans 16 amino acids. CDR3 coding DNA: TGTGCCAGCAGCGGGACTAGCGGGAGGAGTACAGATACGCAGTATTTT. The encoded protein is CASSGTSGRSTDTQYF.

The chain joins TRBV4-3 to TRBJ1-4; D unresolved. The CDR3 loop spans 14 amino acids. The germline V and J ends were trimmed by 3 bases and 6 bases, with 11 bases remaining between them. The germline V gene has CDR1 LGHNA and CDR2 YSLEER. This chain's CDR3 is CASSHFAGDEKLFF. The CDR3 DNA reads TGCGCCAGCAGCCATTTTGCTGGAGATGAAAAACTGTTTTTT.

V and J are TRBV18 and TRBJ1-1, with D perhaps matching TRBD1 (6 bases). CDR3 length equals 15 residues. Germline values: CDR1 KGHSH, CDR2 LQKENI. The ends were cut back, 0 bases at V and 4 bases at J, with 12 bases in the middle. CDR3 amino acids: CASSPPQGIGTEAFF. CDR3 coding DNA: TGTGCCAGCTCACCACCTCAGGGGATCGGCACTGAAGCTTTCTTT.

The V and J genes are TRBV4-1 and TRBJ2-5, with D maybe TRBD2 (6 bases). This CDR3 contains 15 residues. CDR1 and CDR2 (germline): MGHRA, YSYEKL. The ends were cut back, 1 base at V and 1 base at J, with 10 bases in the middle. The CDR3 region has the DNA TGCGCCAGCAGCCAAGGTCCAGCGGGCCAAGAGACCCAGTACTTC. It translates to CASSQGPAGQETQYF.

The chain employs TRBV29-1 and TRBJ2-7; D is possibly TRBD1 (6 bases). The CDR3 spans 15 residues. V was trimmed by 5 bases and J by 3 bases, leaving 20 bases between them. Per the germline V gene, CDR1 is SQVTM and CDR2 is ANQGSEA. The CDR3 region has the DNA TGCAGCGTTCGCGGGTATCTCCAGGGGCGCTACGAGCAGTACTTC. It yields the protein CSVRGYLQGRYEQYF.

This chain connects TRBV19 to TRBJ1-5, with a weak D call TRBD1 (6 bases). This CDR3 is 21 amino acids long. Germline CDR1 reads LNHDA; CDR2 reads SQIVND (reference sequence). Trimming cost V 3 bases and J 2 bases, with 29 bases left between them. The DNA of the CDR3 is TGTGCCAGTAGTATCGCTAATTACAGGGTAGCTGGAGACGGGGGCAATCAGCCCCAGCATTTT. It translates to CASSIANYRVAGDGGNQPQHF.

The chain is built from TRBV2 and TRBJ2-3; 15 bases map to TRBD2. The CDR3 extends over 15 amino acids. The V gene's germline CDR1 is SNHLY and CDR2 FYNNEI. V gave up 8 bases and J gave up 10 bases; unmatched junction bases: 10. The CDR3 sequence is CASQGLAGGLPPQYF. In DNA, the CDR3 is TGTGCCAGCCAGGGACTAGCGGGGGGCCTACCGCCGCAGTATTTT.

The genes are TRBV11-2 and TRBJ2-7; perhaps TRBD1 as D (6 bases). Germline V gene sequence: CDR1 SGHAT, CDR2 FQNNGV. The CDR3 sequence is 16 residues long. Trimming took 5 bases from V and 3 from J, leaving 20 bases between them. The CDR3 coding sequence is TGTGCCAGCAGCCCCCTCCGGAGGACAGACTACTACGAGCAGTACTTC. Protein sequence: CASSPLRRTDYYEQYF.

The rearrangement links TRBV27 to TRBJ2-3; D is perhaps TRBD1 (5 bases). The ends were cut back, 8 bases at V and 4 bases at J, with 19 bases in the middle. Germline CDR1 and CDR2: MNHEY and SMNVEV (reference sequence). The CDR3 is made up of 15 amino acids. The CDR3 loop reads CASVKQGAGSDTQYF. CDR3 in DNA: TGTGCCAGCGTAAAGCAAGGGGCAGGTTCAGATACGCAGTATTTT.

The rearrangement links TRBV9 to TRBJ2-3; unclear D gene. Per germline, CDR1 SGDLS and CDR2 YYNGEE. The V end lost 4 bases, the J end lost 4 bases, and 7 bases lay between the germline ends. The CDR3 sequence is 12 residues long. The CDR3 DNA reads TGTGCCAGCAGCCCCACTTCAGATACGCAGTATTTT. Its translation: CASSPTSDTQYF. Complete variable domain (other parts from reference TRBV9 and TRBJ2-3): DSGVTQTPKHLITATGQRVTLRCSPRSGDLSVYWYQQSLDQGLQFLIQYYNGEERAKGNILERFSAQQFPDLHSELNLSSLELGDSALYFCASSPTSDTQYFGPGTRLTVL.

J is TRBJ1-1 and V is TRBV10-3, with D possibly matching TRBD1 (5 bases). The germline V gene encodes CDR1 ENHRY and CDR2 SYGVKD. V lost 6 bases, J lost 5 bases, and 13 bases lay in between. There are 13 residues in the CDR3. CDR3 protein: CAIRGGSGTEAFF. Written as DNA, the CDR3 is TGTGCCATCAGGGGGGGGAGCGGGACTGAAGCTTTCTTT.

The V and J genes are TRBV5-6 and TRBJ2-7, with D unresolved. From germline, CDR1 is SGHDT and CDR2 YYEEEE. The V end lost 0 bases, the J end lost 3 bases, and 13 bases lay between the germline ends. The CDR3 has 15 residues. CDR3 in amino acids: CASSLAGYRVYEQYF. DNA for the CDR3: TGTGCCAGCAGCTTGGCGGGTTATCGGGTCTACGAGCAGTACTTC.